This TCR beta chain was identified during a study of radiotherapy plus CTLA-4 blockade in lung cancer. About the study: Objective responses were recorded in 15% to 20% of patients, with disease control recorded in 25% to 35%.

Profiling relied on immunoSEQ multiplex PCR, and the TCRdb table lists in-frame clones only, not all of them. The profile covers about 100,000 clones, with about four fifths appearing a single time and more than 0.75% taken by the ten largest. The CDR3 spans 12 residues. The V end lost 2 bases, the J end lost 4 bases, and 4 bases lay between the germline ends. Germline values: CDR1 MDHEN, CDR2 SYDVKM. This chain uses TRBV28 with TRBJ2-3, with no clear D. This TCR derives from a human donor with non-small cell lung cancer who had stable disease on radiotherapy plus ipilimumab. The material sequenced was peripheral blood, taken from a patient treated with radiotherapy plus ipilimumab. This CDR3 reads CASSLIADTQYF. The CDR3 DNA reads TGTGCCAGCAGTTTAATTGCAGATACGCAGTATTTT.